This T cell receptor beta chain comes out of a study of blood T cells in healthy people across ages. This clonotype occurred a few times. The target antigen is unknown. A read error may produce the germline difference seen at one junction end. Study-level findings and limits: The unknown donor CMV status may have confounded expanded clonotype changes. In long-lived donors, naive CD4+ cell counts and diversity exceeded those of aged donors. Investigators treated diversity estimates from one million T cells as underestimates.

Staff drew 9 to 10 milliliters of peripheral blood from each donor. For the second PCR, which ran for about 6 to 11 cycles, a sample-barcoded 5' primer and a J-beta primer mix were used. A single record per CDR3 protein comes from TCRdb applying MiXCR to the 5' RACE reads. Of about 1,600,000 distinct CDR3 sequences listed, 42% were seen once; the top ten hold approximately 7.9%. The clonotype was recovered from a young woman in good health. Sequencing input: blood.

The CDR3 coding sequence is TGTGCTAGCAGCTTAACTGATAGCGTCCGGGAGACCCAGTACTTC. Its protein product is CASSLTDSVRETQYF. The V gene is TRBV7-7, the J gene TRBJ2-5, with D tentatively TRBD2 (5 bases). This CDR3 has 15 amino acids. The V gene's germline CDR1 is SSHAT and CDR2 FNYEAQ (reference sequence).